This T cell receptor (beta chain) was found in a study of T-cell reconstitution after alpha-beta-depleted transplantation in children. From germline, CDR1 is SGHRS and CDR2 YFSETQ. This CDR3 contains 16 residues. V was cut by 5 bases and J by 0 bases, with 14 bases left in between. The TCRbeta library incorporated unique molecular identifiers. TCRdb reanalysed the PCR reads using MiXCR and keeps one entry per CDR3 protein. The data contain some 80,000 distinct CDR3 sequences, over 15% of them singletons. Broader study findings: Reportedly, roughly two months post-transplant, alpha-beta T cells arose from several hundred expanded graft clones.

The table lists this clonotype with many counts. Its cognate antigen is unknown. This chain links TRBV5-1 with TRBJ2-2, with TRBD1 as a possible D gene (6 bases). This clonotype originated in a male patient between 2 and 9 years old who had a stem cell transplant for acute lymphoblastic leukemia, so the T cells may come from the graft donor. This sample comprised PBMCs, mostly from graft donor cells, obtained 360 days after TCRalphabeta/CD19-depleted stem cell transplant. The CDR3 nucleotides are TGCGCCAGCAGTCACGCAGGGGTTGCGAACACCGGGGAGCTGTTTTTT. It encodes CASSHAGVANTGELFF.